This TCR beta chain comes out of a study of T cells after yellow fever vaccination. Findings and caveats of the study: The CD4 and CD8 compartments had a small share of their clonotypes in common. The bulk population could contribute abundant contaminating clonotypes to FACS-sorted repertoires. The booster saw the reappearance of most primary-vaccination clones (approximately 96% CD4, about 85% CD8).

The TCR cDNA carried a universal primer site and UMIs from 5'RACE template switching. TCRdb passed the 5' RACE reads through MiXCR, listing each CDR3 protein once. Here the sample spans about 630,000 distinct CDR3 sequences, more than 9% being singletons. The CDR3 consists of 12 residues. With 6 bases removed from V and 5 bases from J, the gap between germline ends came to 11 bases. Remarks on this clonotype: Its antigen is still unknown.

The source material was PBMCs, sampled on the day of the yellow fever booster vaccination. The source is a man aged 25 to 40 who received the YFV17D yellow fever vaccine. The rearrangement joins TRBV12-3 or TRBV12-4 to TRBJ2-7; D is unresolved. CDR3 in DNA: TGTGCCAGCAGCCCGGACGGCAACGAGCAGTACTTC. Its translation: CASSPDGNEQYF.